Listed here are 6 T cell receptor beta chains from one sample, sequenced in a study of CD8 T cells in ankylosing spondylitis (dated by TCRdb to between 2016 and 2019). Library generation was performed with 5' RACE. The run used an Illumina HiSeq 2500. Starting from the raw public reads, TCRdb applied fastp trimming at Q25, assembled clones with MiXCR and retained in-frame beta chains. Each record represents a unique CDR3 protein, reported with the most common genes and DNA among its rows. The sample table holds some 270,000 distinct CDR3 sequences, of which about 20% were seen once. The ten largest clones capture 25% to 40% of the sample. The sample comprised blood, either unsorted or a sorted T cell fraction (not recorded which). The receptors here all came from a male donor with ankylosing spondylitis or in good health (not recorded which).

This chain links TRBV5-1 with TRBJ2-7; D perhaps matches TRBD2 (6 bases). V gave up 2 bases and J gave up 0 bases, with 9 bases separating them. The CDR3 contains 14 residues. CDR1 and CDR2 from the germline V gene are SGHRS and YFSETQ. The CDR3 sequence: CASSLRRDSYEQYF. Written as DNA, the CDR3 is TGCGCCAGCAGCTTAAGGCGGGACTCCTACGAGCAGTACTTC. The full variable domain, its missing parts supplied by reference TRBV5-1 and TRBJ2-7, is KAGVTQTPRYLIKTRGQQVTLSCSPISGHRSVSWYQQTPGQGLQFLFEYFSETQRNKGNFPGRFSGRQFSNSRSEMNVSTLELGDSALYLCASSLRRDSYEQYFGPGTRLTVT.

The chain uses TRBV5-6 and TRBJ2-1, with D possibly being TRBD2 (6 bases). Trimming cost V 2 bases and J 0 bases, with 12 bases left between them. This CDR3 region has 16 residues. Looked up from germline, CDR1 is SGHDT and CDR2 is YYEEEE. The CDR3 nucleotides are TGTGCCAGCAGCTTAGGAGCGGGTGACTCCTACAATGAGCAGTTCTTC. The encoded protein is CASSLGAGDSYNEQFF.

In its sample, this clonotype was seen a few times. CDR3: CASSQGGGSETQYF. The CDR3 bases are TGCGCCAGCAGCCAAGGAGGGGGCTCGGAGACCCAGTACTTC. This chain links TRBV4-1 with TRBJ2-5, with TRBD1 matching over 7 bases. CDR1 MGHRA and CDR2 YSYEKL come from the germline V gene. The V and J ends lost 1 base and 5 bases, in that order; junction bases with no gene match: 4. This CDR3 contains 14 residues.

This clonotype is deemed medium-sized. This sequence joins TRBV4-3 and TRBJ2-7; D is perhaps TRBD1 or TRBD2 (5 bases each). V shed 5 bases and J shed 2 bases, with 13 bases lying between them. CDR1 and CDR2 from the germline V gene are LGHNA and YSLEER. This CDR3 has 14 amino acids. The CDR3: CASSSRDGAYEQYF. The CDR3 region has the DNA TGCGCCAGCAGCTCCCGGGACGGGGCCTACGAGCAGTACTTC.

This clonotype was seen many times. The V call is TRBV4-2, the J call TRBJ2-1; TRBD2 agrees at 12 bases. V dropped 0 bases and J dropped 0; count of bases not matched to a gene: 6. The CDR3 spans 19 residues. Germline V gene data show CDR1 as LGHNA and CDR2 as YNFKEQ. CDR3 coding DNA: TGTGCCAGCAGCCAAGAACCGGGACTAGCGGGTCCCTCCTACAATGAGCAGTTCTTC. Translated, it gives CASSQEPGLAGPSYNEQFF.

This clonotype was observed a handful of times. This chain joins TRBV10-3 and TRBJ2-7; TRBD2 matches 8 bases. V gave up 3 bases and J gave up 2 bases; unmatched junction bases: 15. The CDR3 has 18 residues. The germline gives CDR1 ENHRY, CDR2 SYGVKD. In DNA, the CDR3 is TGTGCCATCAGTGACATCCTCCGGCGGGAGGAGTCCCCCTACGAGCAGTACTTC. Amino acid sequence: CAISDILRREESPYEQYF.